This is a list of T cell receptor beta chains from one sample in a study of Ad26.COV2.S vaccination and SARS-CoV-2 variants. Repertoires were generated with immunoSEQ multiplex PCR, while TCRdb's copy carries only in-frame clones and drops some. The sample lists 440,000 or so clones, 90% occurring once. The sample consisted of peripheral blood, taken in a trial of Ad26.COV2.S vaccine versus placebo. The receptor source for this set is a person aged 18-60 years who received the Ad26.COV2.S COVID-19 vaccine or a placebo. Each CDR3 is given with its conserved first and last residue. Each record gives: D gene, clone size, J gene, V gene, CDR3 protein, CDR3 DNA. D genes are given only for firm matches. Not every row has a clone size; where given, it reads once, few, many or a size class.

d_gene: TRBD1
abundance: .
j_gene: TRBJ1-1
v_gene: TRBV5-1
CDR3aa: CASRVLGQGNTEAFF
CDR3nt: TGCGCCAGCAGAGTTCTGGGACAGGGTAACACTGAAGCTTTCTTT

d_gene: TRBD1
abundance: few
j_gene: TRBJ1-5
v_gene: TRBV19
CDR3aa: CASSKDRGIGSGNQPQHF
CDR3nt: TGTGCCAGTAGTAAAGACAGGGGGATAGGATCTGGCAATCAGCCCCAGCATTTT

d_gene: TRBD1
abundance: .
j_gene: TRBJ1-5
v_gene: TRBV2
CDR3aa: CASKVEDRSNQPQHF
CDR3nt: TGTGCCAGCAAGGTCGAGGACAGGAGCAATCAGCCCCAGCATTTT

d_gene: TRBD2
abundance: .
j_gene: TRBJ2-4
v_gene: TRBV4-2
CDR3aa: CASSHGAGGAKNIQYF
CDR3nt: TGTGCCAGCAGCCATGGCGCGGGGGGGGCCAAAAACATTCAGTACTTC

d_gene: TRBD2
abundance: .
j_gene: TRBJ2-3
v_gene: TRBV7-2
CDR3aa: CASRGTSGRWDTQYF
CDR3nt: TGTGCCAGCAGGGGGACTAGCGGGAGATGGGATACGCAGTATTTT

d_gene: .
abundance: .
j_gene: TRBJ2-6
v_gene: TRBV7-2
CDR3aa: CASSLASPLVLTF
CDR3nt: TGTGCCAGCAGCTTAGCATCGCCCCTCGTCCTGACTTTC

d_gene: TRBD2
abundance: .
j_gene: TRBJ2-3
v_gene: TRBV9
CDR3aa: CASSVATSVDTQYF
CDR3nt: TGTGCCAGCAGCGTAGCGACTAGCGTGGATACGCAGTATTTT

d_gene: .
abundance: .
j_gene: TRBJ2-1
v_gene: TRBV29-1
CDR3aa: CSVELKASEQFF
CDR3nt: TGCAGCGTTGAACTTAAAGCTTCTGAGCAGTTCTTC

d_gene: TRBD1
abundance: .
j_gene: TRBJ2-2
v_gene: TRBV29-1
CDR3aa: CSVPLSTGRRTGELFF
CDR3nt: TGCAGCGTTCCGCTATCGACAGGGCGGAGGACCGGGGAGCTGTTTTTT

d_gene: TRBD1
abundance: .
j_gene: TRBJ2-1
v_gene: TRBV5-1
CDR3aa: CASSSGRTGGNEQFF
CDR3nt: TGCGCCAGCAGCTCGGGGAGGACAGGGGGGAATGAGCAGTTCTTC

d_gene: .
abundance: .
j_gene: TRBJ1-4
v_gene: TRBV15
CDR3aa: CATSRAGRTNEKLFF
CDR3nt: TGTGCCACCAGCAGGGCAGGCAGAACTAATGAAAAACTGTTTTTT

d_gene: .
abundance: .
j_gene: TRBJ2-5
v_gene: TRBV6-2/TRBV6-3
CDR3aa: CASSYEGRLGETQYF
CDR3nt: TGTGCCAGCAGTTACGAGGGGAGGCTCGGAGAGACCCAGTACTTC

d_gene: .
abundance: .
j_gene: TRBJ1-5
v_gene: TRBV28
CDR3aa: CASTSLPFTLNQPQHF
CDR3nt: TGTGCCAGCACCTCTTTACCCTTCACCCTCAATCAGCCCCAGCATTTT

d_gene: .
abundance: .
j_gene: TRBJ1-1
v_gene: TRBV11-3
CDR3aa: CASSDTGNTEAFF
CDR3nt: TGTGCCAGCAGCGATACAGGGAACACTGAAGCTTTCTTT

d_gene: .
abundance: .
j_gene: TRBJ1-4
v_gene: TRBV5-6
CDR3aa: CASSFYDSRNEKLFF
CDR3nt: TGTGCCAGCAGCTTCTATGACAGCCGTAATGAAAAACTGTTTTTT

d_gene: TRBD1
abundance: .
j_gene: TRBJ2-5
v_gene: TRBV7-6
CDR3aa: CASSLVSTGIQETQYF
CDR3nt: TGTGCCAGCAGCTTAGTCTCGACAGGGATTCAAGAGACCCAGTACTTC

d_gene: .
abundance: .
j_gene: TRBJ2-1
v_gene: TRBV18
CDR3aa: CASSPKAEQFF
CDR3nt: TGTGCCAGCTCTCCGAAGGCAGAGCAGTTCTTC

d_gene: TRBD2
abundance: few
j_gene: TRBJ2-2
v_gene: TRBV28
CDR3aa: CASSFRTSGNTGELFF
CDR3nt: TGTGCCAGCAGTTTCCGGACTAGCGGGAACACCGGGGAGCTGTTTTTT

d_gene: TRBD1
abundance: .
j_gene: TRBJ2-5
v_gene: TRBV5-1
CDR3aa: CASSWEDRVKETQYF
CDR3nt: TGCGCCAGCAGCTGGGAGGACAGGGTTAAAGAGACCCAGTACTTC

d_gene: .
abundance: once
j_gene: TRBJ1-1
v_gene: TRBV3-1/TRBV3-2
CDR3aa: CASSQDSTPAEGTEAFF
CDR3nt: TGTGCCAGCAGCCAAGATAGTACCCCGGCGGAGGGCACTGAAGCTTTCTTT

d_gene: .
abundance: .
j_gene: TRBJ2-7
v_gene: TRBV6-6
CDR3aa: CASSLYGSTYEQYF
CDR3nt: TGTGCCAGCAGTCTTTACGGGAGTACCTACGAGCAGTACTTC

d_gene: TRBD2
abundance: .
j_gene: TRBJ2-3
v_gene: TRBV7-8
CDR3aa: CASSLGSGKGRDTQYF
CDR3nt: TGTGCCAGCAGCTTAGGTAGCGGGAAAGGTAGAGATACGCAGTATTTT

d_gene: .
abundance: .
j_gene: TRBJ1-6
v_gene: TRBV25-1
CDR3aa: CASSGGAGVNSPLHF
CDR3nt: TGTGCCAGCAGTGGGGGGGCAGGGGTCAATTCACCCCTCCACTTT

d_gene: TRBD2
abundance: .
j_gene: TRBJ2-3
v_gene: TRBV10-1
CDR3aa: CASSEGLAGYTDTQYF
CDR3nt: TGCGCCAGCAGTGAGGGACTAGCGGGATACACAGATACGCAGTATTTT

d_gene: TRBD1
abundance: .
j_gene: TRBJ2-5
v_gene: TRBV18
CDR3aa: CASSPGTGGAQYF
CDR3nt: TGTGCCAGCTCACCCGGGACAGGGGGGGCCCAGTACTTC

d_gene: .
abundance: few
j_gene: TRBJ1-6
v_gene: TRBV13
CDR3aa: CASSSGRDSPLHF
CDR3nt: TGTGCCAGCAGCTCCGGACGGGATTCACCCCTCCACTTT

d_gene: .
abundance: .
j_gene: TRBJ2-7
v_gene: TRBV5-1
CDR3aa: CASSLVRSYEQYF
CDR3nt: TGCGCCAGCAGCTTGGTCAGGTCCTACGAGCAGTACTTC